Included here is one T cell receptor (beta chain) sequence, with context. This entry comes from a study of monozygotic twins with inflammatory bowel disease. TCRdb reprocessed the 5' RACE reads and reports one entry per CDR3 protein, with no DNA. This repertoire includes approximately 400,000 distinct CDR3 sequences. The sequencing input was blood. The source of this sequence is a human donor with ulcerative colitis or Crohn's disease, or a healthy co-twin of an affected twin (not recorded which).

The CDR3 loop reads CASSLIGPSYQETQYF. This chain joins TRBV7-2 and TRBJ2-5; the D call from TCRdb, TRBD2, cannot be confirmed without DNA. The CDR3 spans 16 residues. CDR1 SGHTA and CDR2 FQGNSA come from the germline V gene.